One sample yielded the 22 T cell receptor beta chains listed below, sequenced in a study of T-cell memory formation after mild COVID-19. Each CDR3 protein is one row after TCRdb ran MiXCR on the 5' RACE reads. The sample lists about 150,000 distinct CDR3 sequences; roughly a quarter were seen once. Sequenced sample: PBMCs or a T cell subset sorted from them (not recorded which). The receptors stem from an adult woman who had mild COVID-19 (a few samples of this study predate the infection). Cell type and time point are not known.

This clonotype has more than one count but fewer than ten. V is TRBV18 and J is TRBJ2-7; D may correspond to TRBD1 or TRBD2 (6 bases each). Trimming removed 2 bases at V and 2 bases at J, with 16 bases between. The germline V gene has CDR1 KGHSH and CDR2 LQKENI. The CDR3 runs 16 residues. CDR3 nucleotides: TGTGCCAGCTCACCAGGGGGGCTACAGGGAGCCTACGAGCAGTACTTC. As protein: CASSPGGLQGAYEQYF.

Ten or more counts support this clonotype. The rearrangement joins TRBV12-3 or TRBV12-4 to TRBJ2-1, with a tentative D call TRBD2 (5 bases). CDR3 length: 12 residues. V was cut by 1 base and J by 9 bases, with 7 bases left in between. CDR3 residues: CASSLGGSEQFF. The CDR3 nucleotides are TGTGCCAGCAGTTTAGGTGGGAGTGAGCAGTTCTTC.

The chain couples TRBV30 to TRBJ2-1; TRBD1 might be the D (8 bases). Germline-derived CDR1 and CDR2 are GTSNPN and SVGIG (reference sequence). V was trimmed by 2 bases and J by 8 bases, leaving 19 bases between them. The CDR3 extends over 15 amino acids. The CDR3 region is CAWSQGASGHDEQFF. CDR3 sequence (DNA): TGTGCCTGGAGTCAGGGGGCTAGCGGTCACGATGAGCAGTTCTTC.

V and J are TRBV7-9 and TRBJ2-1, with D tentatively TRBD1 or TRBD2 (5 bases each). Germline-derived CDR1 and CDR2 are SEHNR and FQNEAQ (reference sequence). This CDR3 comprises 14 residues. V shed 4 bases and J shed 2 bases, with 9 bases lying between them. CDR3 amino acids: CASSSPGPYNEQFF. In DNA, the CDR3 is TGTGCCAGCAGCTCCCCGGGACCCTACAATGAGCAGTTCTTC.

There are many counts of this clonotype. At one boundary the junction diverges from the germline segment, which might be a read error. The gene calls are TRBV6-4 and TRBJ2-1; 8 bases fit TRBD1. CDR1 is MRHNA, CDR2 SNTAGT, per germline. There are 16 residues in the CDR3. CDR3: CASSDSSPGQGPELVF. In DNA form, the CDR3 reads TGTGCCAGCAGTGACTCCAGCCCAGGACAGGGTCCCGAATTGGTCTTC.

This clonotype was seen a handful of times. J is TRBJ2-1 and V is TRBV20-1, with D perhaps being TRBD1 or TRBD2 (5 bases each). Trimming removed 1 base from V and 5 bases from J, with 15 bases in between. CDR1 DFQATT and CDR2 SNEGSKA come from the germline V gene (reference sequence). The length of the CDR3 is 15 residues. CDR3 nucleotide sequence: TGCAGTGCTAGAGGGGGGAGACTAACAGACAATGAGCAGTTCTTC. Its protein is CSARGGRLTDNEQFF.

The chain links TRBV4-1 to TRBJ1-5; D perhaps matches TRBD1 (5 bases). Germline CDR1 MGHRA, CDR2 YSYEKL. The CDR3 is 13 residues long. Between the trimmed V and J ends, which lost 3 bases and 7 bases, there was a span of 10 bases. The CDR3 sequence is CASSQSDSQPQHF. The CDR3 DNA sequence: TGCGCCAGCAGCCAGTCAGACAGCCAGCCCCAGCATTTT.

This sequence joins TRBV4-1 and TRBJ2-7, with D perhaps TRBD2 (5 bases). Germline CDR1 MGHRA, CDR2 YSYEKL. V gave up 3 bases and J gave up 2 bases, with 14 bases separating them. The CDR3 is 15 amino acids. The DNA for the CDR3 is TGCGCCAGCAGCCAGGTTCGACTACCTACCTACGAGCAGTACTTC. Residues: CASSQVRLPTYEQYF.

This clonotype turned up a few times. V gene TRBV9 combines with J gene TRBJ2-1; 9 bases align to TRBD2. CDR3 size: 15 residues. Germline V gene sequence: CDR1 SGDLS, CDR2 YYNGEE. After removal of 3 bases from V and 5 bases from J, the junction contained 6 bases not matched to a gene. The CDR3 DNA sequence: TGTGCCAGCAGCGGTAGCGGGAGTATGAACAATGAGCAGTTCTTC. Encoded protein: CASSGSGSMNNEQFF.

This chain connects TRBV13 to TRBJ1-2; TRBD1 matches at 10 bases. Germline-derived CDR1 and CDR2 are PRHDT and FYEKMQ (reference sequence). The CDR3 is made up of 15 amino acids. After removal of 4 bases from V and 4 bases from J, the junction contained 6 bases not matched to a gene. The CDR3 here is CASSYGQGDPYGYTF. The CDR3 DNA sequence: TGTGCCAGCAGCTACGGACAGGGGGACCCCTATGGCTACACCTTC.

A few counts support this clonotype. The gene calls are TRBV24-1 and TRBJ2-1, with D possibly being TRBD2 (6 bases). Trimming left V 6 bases short and J 1 base short, with 15 bases between. Germline lookup yields CDR1 KGHDR and CDR2 SFDVKD. CDR3 size: 16 residues. The CDR3 nucleotides read TGTGCCACCAGTTTTCGGGCTAGCGAGTCCTACAATGAGCAGTTCTTC. Encoded protein: CATSFRASESYNEQFF.

This clonotype was seen only a few times. This chain connects TRBV20-1 to TRBJ2-1; D not certain. The CDR3 spans 14 residues. CDR1 and CDR2 from the germline V gene are DFQATT and SNEGSKA (reference sequence). Trimming pared 0 bases from V and 8 bases from J, leaving 14 bases between. The CDR3 bases are TGCAGTGCTAGAGATATGGCACGTCCGGATGAGCAGTTCTTC. Translation gives CSARDMARPDEQFF.

This clonotype was picked up one time. The chain is built from TRBV6-5 and TRBJ2-2; 8 nucleotides line up with TRBD1. The CDR3 spans 16 residues. The V gene end was trimmed by 5 bases and the J gene end by 4 bases; junction bases not matched to a gene: 9. In germline, CDR1 is MNHEY, CDR2 SVGAGI. CDR3 bases: TGTGCCAGCAGTCCACCAGGGGGCGAGGGCACCGGGGAGCTGTTTTTT. As protein: CASSPPGGEGTGELFF.

This clonotype was seen a few times. This sequence joins TRBV6-5 and TRBJ1-5, with a tentative D call TRBD1 (5 bases). Trimming shortened V by 5 bases and J by 0 bases, and 11 bases separated the two germline ends. The CDR3 runs to 15 residues. From germline, CDR1 is MNHEY and CDR2 SVGAGI. The CDR3 coding sequence is TGTGCCAGCAGTCCGGGGACGGTTAGCAATCAGCCCCAGCATTTT. Its translation is CASSPGTVSNQPQHF.

This clonotype occurred a few times. V usage is TRBV12-3 or TRBV12-4 and J usage is TRBJ2-3; 9 bases line up with TRBD1. V shed 0 bases and J 6 bases; nucleotides not matched to a gene: 7. This CDR3 is built from 16 residues. DNA of the CDR3: TGTGCCAGCAGTTTAGCCGGGACAGGGTCCATGGATACGCAGTATTTT. Translation gives CASSLAGTGSMDTQYF.

The V gene is TRBV9, the J gene TRBJ2-2, with D perhaps being TRBD1 or TRBD2 (5 bases each). CDR3 length equals 15 residues. The V gene lost 3 bases and the J gene lost 6 bases, with 15 bases spanning the gap. CDR1 SGDLS and CDR2 YYNGEE come from the germline V gene. The CDR3 DNA sequence: TGTGCCAGCAGCGCATGGGGGACCGGACCCGGGGAGCTGTTTTTT. As protein: CASSAWGTGPGELFF.

There are a few counts of this clonotype. The chain carries TRBV27 and TRBJ2-5; 7 positions match TRBD1. The J segment lost 5 bases and the V segment lost 6 bases, leaving 15 bases of the junction unmatched. Looked up from germline, CDR1 is MNHEY and CDR2 is SMNVEV (reference sequence). The CDR3 is made up of 16 amino acids. Written as DNA, the CDR3 is TGTGCCAGCAGCCCTTCGACAGGGTTTGGACAGGAGACCCAGTACTTC. This translates into CASSPSTGFGQETQYF.

This clonotype has a handful of counts. The chain is built from TRBV20-1 and TRBJ2-7; no reliable D call. The germline V and J ends were trimmed by 5 bases and 6 bases, with 11 bases remaining between them. Germline CDR1 DFQATT, CDR2 SNEGSKA (reference sequence). The CDR3 is made up of 11 amino acids. CDR3 sequence (DNA): TGCAGTGCTTCAGCACTATCCGAGCAGTACTTC. Translation: CSASALSEQYF.

The chain uses TRBV6-2 or TRBV6-3 and TRBJ2-7, with a possible D match to TRBD2 (6 bases). Germline CDR1 MNHEY, CDR2 SVGEGT. The CDR3 loop spans 14 amino acids. Trimming left V 10 bases short and J 3 bases short, with 19 bases between. The DNA for the CDR3 is TGTGCCACTCACCGGGAGAGGGAAGTCTACGAGCAGTACTTC. This translates into CATHREREVYEQYF.

The chain is built from TRBV15 and TRBJ2-3; D gene unclear. The germline V and J ends were trimmed by 1 base and 1 base, with 3 bases remaining between them. Germline CDR1 LNHNV, CDR2 YYDKDF (reference sequence). This CDR3 is 13 amino acids long. CDR3 residues: CATSRVRTDTQYF. The CDR3 DNA is TGTGCCACCAGCAGAGTTCGCACAGATACGCAGTATTTT.

This clonotype has only a few counts. The rearrangement uses TRBV28 and TRBJ2-2; possible D gene TRBD2, 5 bases. CDR1 and CDR2 (germline): MDHEN, SYDVKM. There are 15 residues in the CDR3. V was trimmed by 2 bases and J by 1 base, leaving 8 bases between them. Here the CDR3 reads CASSLTSGNTGELFF. Here the CDR3 DNA reads TGTGCCAGCAGTTTAACCAGCGGGAACACCGGGGAGCTGTTTTTT.

This clonotype was found a few times. The J gene is TRBJ2-7, the V gene TRBV20-1; 8 bases agree with TRBD1. Trimming took 5 bases from V and 2 from J; bases not matched to a gene: 8. CDR1 DFQATT and CDR2 SNEGSKA come from the germline V gene (reference sequence). This CDR3 spans 14 amino acids. CDR3 nucleotide sequence: TGCAGTGCTTCTGGAGTGGGACAGGCCTACGAGCAGTACTTC. Translation: CSASGVGQAYEQYF.